A single sample gave rise to the 24 T cell receptor beta chains below, sequenced in a study of OX40 agonist ivuxolimab in advanced cancers. Assay used: immunoSEQ multiplex PCR; TCRdb lists only in-frame clones, some missing. Among 35,000 to 40,000 clones listed, around 92% were seen once. The starting material was CD4+ or CD8+ T cells sorted from blood, obtained in a trial of the OX40 agonist ivuxolimab. The receptors derive from an adult with an advanced solid tumor such as melanoma, head and neck, liver or kidney cancer.

The chain links TRBV14 to TRBJ2-1; D is undetermined. The germline V and J ends were trimmed by 2 bases and 9 bases, with 11 bases remaining between them. The length of the CDR3 is 13 residues. Germline CDR1 and CDR2: SGHDN and FVKESK. CDR3: CASSQFYLSEQFF. The CDR3 DNA is TGTGCCAGCAGCCAATTTTATTTGAGTGAGCAGTTCTTC.

The chain joins TRBV28 to TRBJ2-7, with D possibly TRBD1 on 6 matching bases. Germline V gene data show CDR1 as MDHEN and CDR2 as SYDVKM. Trimming cost V 2 bases and J 6 bases, with 11 bases left between them. The CDR3 contains 13 residues. CDR3: CASSLNEGGEQYF. DNA of the CDR3: TGTGCCAGCAGTTTAAATGAAGGGGGCGAGCAGTACTTC.

The chain combines TRBV4-3 with TRBJ1-5, with D possibly TRBD1 on 6 matching bases. Germline CDR1 LGHNA, CDR2 YSLEER. CDR3 length: 18 amino acids. Trimming stripped 0 bases from V and 7 bases from J, with 22 bases between. The CDR3 protein is CASSQDPLRQGFGQPQHF. As DNA, the CDR3 is TGCGCCAGCAGCCAAGATCCTCTGAGGCAGGGGTTCGGGCAGCCCCAGCATTTT.

This clone has a single count. V and J are TRBV5-1 and TRBJ1-1; TRBD1 aligns across 9 bases. The V segment lost 4 bases and the J segment 0 bases; nucleotides outside the gene matches: 4. The germline V gene has CDR1 SGHRS and CDR2 YFSETQ. There are 15 residues in the CDR3. Written as DNA, the CDR3 is TGCGCCAGCAGCCATAGGACAGGGGTGAACACTGAAGCTTTCTTT. Translation gives CASSHRTGVNTEAFF.

This chain connects TRBV29-1 to TRBJ1-1; 8 nucleotides align to TRBD1. The CDR3 is 16 residues long. V shed 0 bases, J shed 2 bases, and the junction held 8 bases outside the gene matches. Germline V gene sequence: CDR1 SQVTM, CDR2 ANQGSEA. The CDR3 DNA follows: TGCAGCGTTGAAGATCTGGACAGGGAGTACAACACTGAAGCTTTCTTT. Translation: CSVEDLDREYNTEAFF.

This rearrangement joins TRBV2 to TRBJ1-1; D gene unclear. The V gene lost 6 bases and the J gene lost 4 bases, with 21 bases spanning the gap. Germline V gene lookup returns CDR1 SNHLY and CDR2 FYNNEI. The CDR3 is 16 residues long. The DNA for the CDR3 is TGTGCCAGCAGCAAAACCGGGCCGCCATTGGGCACTGAAGCTTTCTTT. Protein product: CASSKTGPPLGTEAFF.

The chain uses TRBV5-8 and TRBJ1-5, with D unresolved. Trimming left V 6 bases short and J 5 bases short, with 18 bases between. Germline assignment: CDR1 SGHTS and CDR2 YDEGEE. This CDR3 region has 15 residues. DNA for the CDR3: TGTGCCAGCACCGCAGCTTCTGGGTGGGATCAGCCCCAGCATTTT. Translation: CASTAASGWDQPQHF.

The chain is built from TRBV7-9 and TRBJ2-1, with 7 bases fitting TRBD2. The CDR3 runs 15 residues. Germline CDR1 is SEHNR and CDR2 is FQNEAQ (reference sequence). Losses at the gene ends were 5 bases for V and 8 bases for J; bases not matched to a gene: 12. The CDR3 sequence: CASSPRTSWADEQFF. In nucleotides, the CDR3 is TGTGCCAGCAGCCCTCGGACTAGTTGGGCCGATGAGCAGTTCTTC.

A single count supports this clone. This chain uses TRBV9 with TRBJ2-1, with TRBD2 matching over 14 bases. The junction had 4 bases not matched to a gene; V was cut back by 3 bases and J by 5 bases. Per germline, CDR1 SGDLS and CDR2 YYNGEE. This CDR3 region has 16 residues. In DNA, the CDR3 is TGTGCCAGCAGCGAGGGGACTAGCGGGAGAGACAATGAGCAGTTCTTC. It codes for CASSEGTSGRDNEQFF. The full variable domain, its missing parts supplied by reference TRBV9 and TRBJ2-1, is DSGVTQTPKHLITATGQRVTLRCSPRSGDLSVYWYQQSLDQGLQFLIQYYNGEERAKGNILERFSAQQFPDLHSELNLSSLELGDSALYFCASSEGTSGRDNEQFFGPGTRLTVL.

The rearrangement joins TRBV18 to TRBJ1-5; D is unresolved. This CDR3 has 12 residues. Germline V CDR1 and CDR2: KGHSH, LQKENI. Trimming pared 2 bases from V and 6 bases from J, leaving 5 bases between. The CDR3 is CASSPLSQPQHF. DNA of the CDR3: TGTGCCAGCTCACCATTATCTCAGCCCCAGCATTTT.

A single count supports this clone. J is TRBJ2-3 and V is TRBV2; D could derive from TRBD1 or TRBD2 (5 bases each). The CDR3 is 16 amino acids. The V and J ends lost 8 bases and 2 bases respectively, with 20 bases between them. Germline V lookup: CDR1 SNHLY, CDR2 FYNNEI. For the CDR3, the DNA is TGTGCCAGCGGACCCGGGGCTAGTGGGCCCACAGATACGCAGTATTTT. This gives the protein CASGPGASGPTDTQYF. The full variable domain, with the rest looked up from reference TRBV2 and TRBJ2-3, is EPEVTQTPSHQVTQMGQEVILRCVPISNHLYFYWYRQILGQKVEFLVSFYNNEISEKSEIFDDQFSVERPDGSNFTLKIRSTKLEDSAMYFCASGPGASGPTDTQYFGPGTRLTVL.

The gene calls are TRBV9 and TRBJ2-1; 11 bases align to TRBD2. The CDR3 covers 15 residues. The junction had 8 bases not matched to a gene; V was cut back by 5 bases and J by 7 bases. CDR1 is SGDLS and CDR2 is YYNGEE in the germline V gene. CDR3 protein: CASSLSGRAKNEQFF. The CDR3 nucleotides are TGTGCCAGCAGTCTTAGCGGGAGGGCCAAGAATGAGCAGTTCTTC.

The table lists this clone with a few counts. The CDR3, as DNA: TGTGCCAGCAGCTTACTCACTGACACTTATGGCGCAGATACGCAGTATTTT. It codes for CASSLLTDTYGADTQYF. The rearrangement links TRBV11-2 to TRBJ2-3; D is undetermined. V lost 2 bases and J 4 bases, leaving 19 bases between the germline ends. The CDR3 totals 17 residues. Looked up from germline, CDR1 is SGHAT and CDR2 is FQNNGV.

The chain combines TRBV9 with TRBJ1-4; 7 bases align to TRBD1. CDR1 is SGDLS, CDR2 YYNGEE, per germline. Trimming took 6 bases from V and 5 from J; bases not matched to a gene: 4. This CDR3 has 13 residues. CDR3 nucleotides: TGTGCCAGCAATACAGGGGAGAATGAAAAACTGTTTTTT. It is translated as CASNTGENEKLFF.

In its sample, this clone was seen a few times. The V gene is TRBV28, the J gene TRBJ1-1; D not certain. CDR1 and CDR2 (germline): MDHEN, SYDVKM. V was cut by 2 bases and J by 3 bases, with 4 bases left in between. The CDR3 is 12 amino acids. CDR3 sequence reads: CASSLVDTEAFF. The CDR3 region has the DNA TGTGCCAGCAGTTTAGTGGACACTGAAGCTTTCTTT. Full variable domain (remainder filled in from reference TRBV28 and TRBJ1-1): DVKVTQSSRYLVKRTGEKVFLECVQDMDHENMFWYRQDPGLGLRLIYFSYDVKMKEKGDIPEGYSVSREKKERFSLILESASTNQTSMYLCASSLVDTEAFFGQGTRLTVV.

The rearrangement joins TRBV29-1 to TRBJ1-1; no reliable D call. The V and J ends lost 7 bases and 0 bases respectively, with 21 bases between them. CDR3 length: 16 amino acids. Germline CDR1 reads SQVTM; CDR2 reads ANQGSEA. CDR3 in DNA: TGCAGCGCAGGACCGAGGAGTAGAATGATGAACACTGAAGCTTTCTTT. Its translation is CSAGPRSRMMNTEAFF.

The chain is built from TRBV25-1 and TRBJ1-2; tentatively, D is TRBD1 (6 bases). Germline lookup yields CDR1 MGHDK and CDR2 SYGVNS. This CDR3 has 13 amino acids. V dropped 5 bases and J dropped 5 bases, with 12 bases sitting between them. The CDR3 is CASSRTESYGYTF. The CDR3 DNA reads TGTGCCAGCAGTCGGACAGAATCTTATGGCTACACCTTC.

This chain connects TRBV30 to TRBJ2-2; 7 positions match TRBD1. CDR3 size: 14 residues. V shed 4 bases, J shed 4 bases, and the junction held 6 bases outside the gene matches. The germline V gene encodes CDR1 GTSNPN and CDR2 SVGIG (reference sequence). DNA for the CDR3: TGTGCCTGGACCGACAGGGTGGCCACCGGGGAGCTGTTTTTT. Residues: CAWTDRVATGELFF.

The J gene is TRBJ2-4, the V gene TRBV4-3; D gene unclear. This CDR3 is built from 15 residues. Per the germline V gene, CDR1 is LGHNA and CDR2 is YSLEER. The germline V and J ends were trimmed by 0 bases and 6 bases, with 12 bases remaining between them. The CDR3 region is CASSQEIGARNIQYF. CDR3 in DNA: TGCGCCAGCAGCCAAGAGATAGGAGCTAGAAACATTCAGTACTTC.

The V call is TRBV7-9, the J call TRBJ2-7, with unresolved D. This CDR3 is built from 12 residues. Germline values: CDR1 SEHNR, CDR2 FQNEAQ (reference sequence). V gave up 1 base and J gave up 6 bases, with 7 bases separating them. CDR3 in amino acids: CASSLVVSEQYV. DNA for the CDR3: TGTGCCAGCAGCTTAGTGGTCTCCGAGCAGTACGTC.

The J gene is TRBJ1-2, the V gene TRBV2; D perhaps matches TRBD1 (6 bases). This CDR3 comprises 15 residues. Germline lookup yields CDR1 SNHLY and CDR2 FYNNEI. Trimming removed 5 bases at V and 8 bases at J, with 21 bases between. CDR3 sequence reads: CASSQTAGLRGGYTF. CDR3 coding DNA: TGTGCCAGCAGTCAAACAGCCGGCCTAAGGGGGGGCTACACCTTC.

V gene TRBV27 combines with J gene TRBJ2-7; D not resolved. Judging by the DNA end, TRBJ2-1 fits better; the J call may be wrong. Germline V gene data show CDR1 as MNHEY and CDR2 as SMNVEV (reference sequence). This CDR3 has 11 residues. The CDR3 DNA sequence: TGTGCCAGCAGCCAATACAATGAGCAGTTCTTC. It translates to CASSQYNEQFF.

The rearrangement links TRBV9 to TRBJ2-3; 11 bases are shared with TRBD2. The CDR3 is 16 residues long. From germline, CDR1 is SGDLS and CDR2 YYNGEE. V dropped 4 bases and J dropped 3; count of bases not matched to a gene: 7. The CDR3 region has the DNA TGTGCCAGCAGCCTTGGGACTAGCGGCGCTACAGATACGCAGTATTTT. Protein sequence: CASSLGTSGATDTQYF.

The rearrangement uses TRBV7-9 and TRBJ2-1, with D perhaps being TRBD1 or TRBD2 (5 bases each). The germline V gene has CDR1 SEHNR and CDR2 FQNEAQ (reference sequence). The ends were cut back, 1 base at V and 8 bases at J, with 12 bases in the middle. The CDR3 runs to 14 residues. In nucleotides, the CDR3 is TGTGCCAGCAGCTTAGTTCGGGGCGGCGATGAGCAGTTCTTC. Amino acids: CASSLVRGGDEQFF.